This record looks at one TCR beta chain sequence and its context. The data derive from a study of blood T cell repertoires in COVID-19. Study background: There were acute and convalescent COVID-19 samples, and they came from the United States, Italy and Spain. Sample material is recorded as cDNA or gDNA derived from T cells, B-cell-depleted T cells, or PBMCs.

J lost 4 bases, V lost 3 bases, and 9 bases had no gene match. Germline V lookup: CDR1 LNHDA, CDR2 SQIVND (reference sequence). The CDR3 runs 17 residues. Per the original methods: Reference gene primer amplification in the assay estimated nucleated cell counts. Method: immunoSEQ multiplex PCR; TCRdb's copy keeps in-frame clones and lacks some. The V and J calls and clone size are taken from that table; D and trimming were inferred from the DNA. The sample yields about 78,000 clones, less than 95% seen once. This chain uses TRBV19 with TRBJ2-1; 10 bases match TRBD2. The sequenced sample consisted of peripheral blood. This sequence originates from a woman between 50 and 59 years old in a cohort sampled during active COVID-19. As DNA, the CDR3 is TGTGCCAGTAGTATTCGTTCTAGCGGGAGAAGTTACAATGAGCAGTTCTTC. This translates into CASSIRSSGRSYNEQFF.